This T cell receptor (beta chain) was recorded in a study of control samples from healthy donors and cancer patients. Germline lookup yields CDR1 MDHEN and CDR2 SYDVKM. Trimming removed 4 bases from V and 0 bases from J, with 10 bases in between. This CDR3 has 14 amino acids. Method: immunoSEQ multiplex PCR; TCRdb's copy keeps in-frame clones and lacks some. The sample contains about 58,000 clones, about 93% of which appear only once. This chain connects TRBV28 to TRBJ2-7, with D possibly TRBD1 on 6 matching bases. The receptor was derived from a young man in good health. The source material was blood. In DNA form, the CDR3 reads TGTGCCAGCAGTTCGCGGACAGACTCCTACGAGCAGTACTTC. It specifies CASSSRTDSYEQYF.